Listed below are T cell receptor beta chains from one sample, sequenced in a study of beta chain features in type 1 diabetes. TCRdb keeps only in-frame clones here, not all; method: immunoSEQ multiplex PCR. The sample consists of 25,000 to 35,000 clones, roughly two thirds of them appearing once. Material for sequencing was Tregs from blood. These receptors all stem from a woman under 40 with type 1 diabetes. CDR3s include the opening cysteine and the closing phenylalanine or tryptophan. The order of the fields is clone size, J gene, V gene, D gene, CDR3 protein, CDR3 DNA. The D gene is left open where the match is weak. Clone size is given for some rows only: seen once, a few or many times, or a class if the clone is expanded.

clone_size: .; j_call: TRBJ1-2; v_call: TRBV7-8; d_call: TRBD1; cdr3_aa: CASSKTYGQGTGGQNYGYTF; cdr3_nt: TGTGCCAGCAGCAAAACCTACGGACAGGGGACAGGGGGCCAAAACTATGGCTACACCTTC
clone_size: .; j_call: TRBJ2-7; v_call: TRBV11-2; d_call: .; cdr3_aa: CASSLLTGEQYF; cdr3_nt: TGTGCCAGCAGCCTCCTTACGGGCGAGCAGTACTTC
clone_size: .; j_call: TRBJ1-1; v_call: TRBV18; d_call: TRBD1; cdr3_aa: CASSVSGGEAFF; cdr3_nt: TGTGCCAGCTCAGTCTCAGGGGGAGAAGCTTTCTTT
clone_size: .; j_call: TRBJ2-3; v_call: TRBV7-2; d_call: TRBD2; cdr3_aa: CASSWAGGGTDTQYF; cdr3_nt: TGTGCCAGCAGCTGGGCGGGAGGGGGCACAGATACGCAGTATTTT
clone_size: few; j_call: TRBJ1-2; v_call: TRBV6-5; d_call: .; cdr3_aa: CASSYSSRGGYTF; cdr3_nt: TGTGCCAGCAGTTACTCGTCCAGGGGTGGCTACACCTTC
clone_size: .; j_call: TRBJ1-3; v_call: TRBV5-1; d_call: TRBD1; cdr3_aa: CASSLGQGGGNTIYF; cdr3_nt: TGCGCCAGCAGCTTGGGACAGGGAGGTGGAAACACCATATATTTT
clone_size: .; j_call: TRBJ2-1; v_call: TRBV29-1; d_call: TRBD2; cdr3_aa: CSAEGDYVREWYNEQFF; cdr3_nt: TGCAGCGCCGAAGGGGATTATGTGCGGGAGTGGTACAATGAGCAGTTCTTC
clone_size: .; j_call: TRBJ1-1; v_call: TRBV19; d_call: .; cdr3_aa: CASSIYEVNEAFF; cdr3_nt: TGTGCCAGTAGTATATACGAGGTTAATGAAGCTTTCTTT
clone_size: few; j_call: TRBJ2-1; v_call: TRBV7-8; d_call: .; cdr3_aa: CASSLVGGLSNEQFF; cdr3_nt: TGTGCCAGCAGCTTAGTTGGAGGACTTTCCAATGAGCAGTTCTTC
clone_size: .; j_call: TRBJ2-2; v_call: TRBV5-1; d_call: TRBD1; cdr3_aa: CASSLDRGQVSGELFF; cdr3_nt: TGCGCCAGCAGCTTGGACAGGGGGCAAGTGTCCGGGGAGCTGTTTTTT
clone_size: .; j_call: TRBJ2-3; v_call: TRBV11-2; d_call: TRBD2; cdr3_aa: CASSPKGGLAGPTDTQYF; cdr3_nt: TGTGCCAGCAGTCCCAAGGGGGGGCTAGCGGGCCCCACAGATACGCAGTATTTT
clone_size: few; j_call: TRBJ1-5; v_call: TRBV6-5; d_call: .; cdr3_aa: CASSGRAGKQPQHF; cdr3_nt: TGTGCCAGCAGTGGACGGGCAGGGAAGCAGCCCCAGCATTTT
clone_size: .; j_call: TRBJ2-2; v_call: TRBV7-2; d_call: TRBD2; cdr3_aa: CASSYLGLAGGTGELFF; cdr3_nt: TGTGCCAGCAGCTACTTAGGACTAGCGGGAGGCACCGGGGAGCTGTTTTTT
clone_size: once; j_call: TRBJ2-2; v_call: TRBV5-1; d_call: .; cdr3_aa: CASSFLGQSTGELFF; cdr3_nt: TGCGCCAGCAGCTTTTTGGGACAAAGCACCGGGGAGCTGTTTTTT
clone_size: .; j_call: TRBJ2-7; v_call: TRBV2; d_call: .; cdr3_aa: CASSLLLASEQYF; cdr3_nt: TGTGCCAGCAGTCTTCTACTAGCTAGCGAGCAGTACTTC
clone_size: few; j_call: TRBJ1-4; v_call: TRBV10-3; d_call: .; cdr3_aa: CAISEQNNEKLFF; cdr3_nt: TGTGCCATCAGTGAACAGAATAATGAAAAACTGTTTTTT
clone_size: .; j_call: TRBJ1-3; v_call: TRBV7-3; d_call: .; cdr3_aa: CASSFGPGNTIYF; cdr3_nt: TGTGCCAGCAGCTTTGGGCCTGGAAACACCATATATTTT
clone_size: .; j_call: TRBJ1-2; v_call: TRBV5-1; d_call: .; cdr3_aa: CASSLGSGSYGYTF; cdr3_nt: TGCGCCAGCAGCTTGGGATCAGGGTCCTATGGCTACACCTTC
clone_size: .; j_call: TRBJ2-3; v_call: TRBV30; d_call: .; cdr3_aa: CAWSDQYTQYF; cdr3_nt: TGTGCCTGGAGTGATCAGTATACGCAGTATTTT
clone_size: .; j_call: TRBJ1-3; v_call: TRBV18; d_call: .; cdr3_aa: CASSPRGASSGNTIYF; cdr3_nt: TGTGCCAGCTCACCCCGGGGAGCCTCCTCTGGAAACACCATATATTTT
clone_size: .; j_call: TRBJ1-2; v_call: TRBV7-3; d_call: TRBD1; cdr3_aa: CASSYQQGDGYTF; cdr3_nt: TGTGCCAGCAGCTACCAACAGGGGGATGGCTACACCTTC
clone_size: few; j_call: TRBJ2-7; v_call: TRBV2; d_call: TRBD2; cdr3_aa: CASSRSTSGGSYEQYF; cdr3_nt: TGTGCCAGCAGTCGTTCGACTAGCGGTGGATCCTACGAGCAGTACTTC
clone_size: few; j_call: TRBJ2-7; v_call: TRBV29-1; d_call: TRBD2; cdr3_aa: CSVVAGGYEQYF; cdr3_nt: TGCAGCGTTGTAGCGGGAGGGTACGAGCAGTACTTC
clone_size: few; j_call: TRBJ2-7; v_call: TRBV7-2; d_call: .; cdr3_aa: CASSFPTGTPDSYEQYF; cdr3_nt: TGTGCCAGCAGCTTCCCCACCGGGACACCAGACTCCTACGAGCAGTACTTC
clone_size: few; j_call: TRBJ2-3; v_call: TRBV29-1; d_call: .; cdr3_aa: CSAKGGQWGSTDTQYF; cdr3_nt: TGCAGCGCCAAGGGGGGACAGTGGGGTTCCACAGATACGCAGTATTTT
clone_size: .; j_call: TRBJ2-3; v_call: TRBV10-3; d_call: TRBD2; cdr3_aa: CAISVGEGTDTQYF; cdr3_nt: TGTGCCATCAGTGTCGGGGAGGGGACAGATACGCAGTATTTT
clone_size: .; j_call: TRBJ2-7; v_call: TRBV6-5; d_call: TRBD1; cdr3_aa: CATIQGYEQYF; cdr3_nt: TGTGCCACCATACAGGGGTACGAGCAGTACTTC
clone_size: medium-sized; j_call: TRBJ2-1; v_call: TRBV10-1; d_call: TRBD2; cdr3_aa: CASSAGTKYEQFF; cdr3_nt: TGCGCCAGCAGTGCCGGGACTAAGTATGAGCAGTTCTTC
clone_size: .; j_call: TRBJ1-2; v_call: TRBV7-6; d_call: .; cdr3_aa: CASSRAGSYTF; cdr3_nt: TGTGCCAGCAGCCGAGCAGGGAGCTACACCTTC
clone_size: .; j_call: TRBJ2-1; v_call: TRBV7-9; d_call: TRBD1; cdr3_aa: CASSPGTGGHNEQFF; cdr3_nt: TGTGCCAGCAGCCCGGGGACAGGGGGCCACAATGAGCAGTTCTTC
clone_size: .; j_call: TRBJ2-5; v_call: TRBV7-2; d_call: TRBD1; cdr3_aa: CASGLDRTRETQYF; cdr3_nt: TGTGCCAGCGGCCTGGACAGGACAAGAGAGACCCAGTACTTC
clone_size: .; j_call: TRBJ2-3; v_call: TRBV19; d_call: .; cdr3_aa: CASSIQDTDTQYF; cdr3_nt: TGTGCCAGTAGTATACAGGACACAGATACGCAGTATTTT
clone_size: .; j_call: TRBJ2-1; v_call: TRBV7-9; d_call: .; cdr3_aa: CASSLMTEGEQFF; cdr3_nt: TGTGCCAGCAGCTTAATGACCGAGGGTGAGCAGTTCTTC
clone_size: .; j_call: TRBJ1-1; v_call: TRBV10-2; d_call: .; cdr3_aa: CASSGNSLQAFF; cdr3_nt: TGCGCCAGCAGTGGAAACAGCCTCCAGGCTTTCTTT
clone_size: .; j_call: TRBJ2-3; v_call: TRBV4-2; d_call: TRBD1; cdr3_aa: CASSQFRDRGKADTQYF; cdr3_nt: TGTGCCAGCAGCCAATTTAGGGACAGGGGAAAAGCAGATACGCAGTATTTT
clone_size: few; j_call: TRBJ2-1; v_call: TRBV28; d_call: .; cdr3_aa: CASSLTGSLYNEQFF; cdr3_nt: TGTGCCAGCAGTTTAACCGGGAGTCTGTACAATGAGCAGTTCTTC